This T cell receptor (beta chain) is drawn from a study of glioma-infiltrating T cells. Broader study findings: Tissue-blood divergence was below expectation in non-neoplastic patients, above in gliomas.

Notes on this clonotype: Antigen: not known.

Using RNA template, CDR3s of TCR alpha and beta were amplified with iRepertoire arm-PCR. TCRdb independently ran MiXCR on the multiplex PCR reads; one entry per CDR3 protein. The table records roughly 130,000 distinct CDR3 sequences, around 25% of them present only once. What was sequenced was glioma tissue, nonneoplastic brain tissue, or PBMCs (not recorded which). The TCR sequence derives from a human donor with low-grade glioma or glioblastoma, undergoing nonglioma brain surgery, or in good health (not recorded which).

CDR3 sequence: CASSRRSSGANVLTF. In nucleotides, the CDR3 is TGTGCCAGCAGCCGCCGGAGCTCTGGGGCCAACGTCCTGACTTTC. V gene TRBV13 combines with J gene TRBJ2-6; D is unclear. CDR1 is PRHDT and CDR2 is FYEKMQ in the germline V gene (reference sequence). The CDR3 has 15 residues. V dropped 5 bases and J dropped 0 bases, with 8 bases sitting between them.